The entry that follows covers one T cell receptor beta chain sequence. What it binds is unknown. The trim removed 6 bases at V and 7 bases at J, leaving 8 bases unmatched. This CDR3 contains 14 residues. Germline CDR1 and CDR2: MNHEY and SVGAGI. This record comes from a study of T cell responses to AZD1222 COVID-19 vaccine. For the study at large: Some second doses came at about 4 weeks and others at about 12 weeks; these were pooled. Points from the study as a whole: The number of AZD1222 recipients seropositive at baseline was only five or six. CD4 TCRs associated with vaccination spanned spike, dominating at 160-218 and 743-854. Spike-specific TCRs gained breadth and depth after people received two AZD1222 doses.

Assay: immunoSEQ multiplex PCR; the TCRdb copy retains only in-frame clones and omits some. The repertoire consists of 100,000 to 150,000 clones, with around 90% occurring once and the leading ten covering under 7%. This sequence was found in an adult in good health. V and J are TRBV6-5 and TRBJ1-4; 7 bases are a match to TRBD1. The specimen was peripheral blood, collected on day 0 of AZD1222 vaccination. The CDR3 coding sequence is TGTGCCAGCAGAACTACAGGGGAGACTGAAAAACTGTTTTTT. It specifies CASRTTGETEKLFF.